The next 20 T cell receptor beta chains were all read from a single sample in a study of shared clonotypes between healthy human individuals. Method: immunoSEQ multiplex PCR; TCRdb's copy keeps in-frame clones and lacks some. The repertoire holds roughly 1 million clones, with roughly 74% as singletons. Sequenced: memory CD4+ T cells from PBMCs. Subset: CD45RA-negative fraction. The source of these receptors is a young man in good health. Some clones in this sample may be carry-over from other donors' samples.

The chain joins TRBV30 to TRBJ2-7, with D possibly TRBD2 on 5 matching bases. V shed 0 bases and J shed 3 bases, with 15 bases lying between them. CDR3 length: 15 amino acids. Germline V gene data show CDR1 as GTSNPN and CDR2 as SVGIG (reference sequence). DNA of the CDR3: TGTGCCTGGAGTGTAGGGCGGACTGGTGTCTACGAGCAGTACTTC. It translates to CAWSVGRTGVYEQYF.

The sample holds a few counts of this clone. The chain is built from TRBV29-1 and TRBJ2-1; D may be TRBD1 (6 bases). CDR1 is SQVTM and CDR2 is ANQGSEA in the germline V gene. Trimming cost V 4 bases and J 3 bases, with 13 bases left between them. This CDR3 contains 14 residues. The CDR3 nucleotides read TGCAGCGTTGGTAGGGGGTGGAACTACAATGAGCAGTTCTTC. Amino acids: CSVGRGWNYNEQFF.

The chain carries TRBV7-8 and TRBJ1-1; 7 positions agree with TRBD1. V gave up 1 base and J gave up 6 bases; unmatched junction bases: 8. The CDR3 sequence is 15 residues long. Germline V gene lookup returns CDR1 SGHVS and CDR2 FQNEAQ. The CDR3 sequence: CASSLGSTGTAEAFF. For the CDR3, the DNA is TGTGCCAGCAGCTTAGGGAGTACCGGGACAGCTGAAGCTTTCTTT.

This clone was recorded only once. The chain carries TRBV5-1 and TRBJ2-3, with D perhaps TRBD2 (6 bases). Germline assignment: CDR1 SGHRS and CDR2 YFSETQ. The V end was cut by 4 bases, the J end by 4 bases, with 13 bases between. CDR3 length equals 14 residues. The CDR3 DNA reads TGCGCCAGCAGCCTATCCGGGGACTCAGATACGCAGTATTTT. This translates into CASSLSGDSDTQYF.

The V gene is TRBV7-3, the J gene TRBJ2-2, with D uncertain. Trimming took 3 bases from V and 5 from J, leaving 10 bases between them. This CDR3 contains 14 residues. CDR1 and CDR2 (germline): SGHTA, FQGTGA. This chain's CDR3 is CASSLSSGTGELFF. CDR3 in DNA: TGTGCCAGCAGCTTGAGTTCTGGTACCGGGGAGCTGTTTTTT. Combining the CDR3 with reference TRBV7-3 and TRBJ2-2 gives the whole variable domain GAGVSQTPSNKVTEKGKYVELRCDPISGHTALYWYRQSLGQGPEFLIYFQGTGAADDSGLPNDRFFAVRPEGSVSTLKIQRTERGDSAVYLCASSLSSGTGELFFGEGSRLTVL.

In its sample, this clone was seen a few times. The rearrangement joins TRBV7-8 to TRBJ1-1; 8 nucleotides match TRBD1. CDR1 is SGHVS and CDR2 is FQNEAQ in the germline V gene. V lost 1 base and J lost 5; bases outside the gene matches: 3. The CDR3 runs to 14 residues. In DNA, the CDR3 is TGTGCCAGCAGCTTAGACACAGGGGGGACTGAAGCTTTCTTT. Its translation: CASSLDTGGTEAFF.

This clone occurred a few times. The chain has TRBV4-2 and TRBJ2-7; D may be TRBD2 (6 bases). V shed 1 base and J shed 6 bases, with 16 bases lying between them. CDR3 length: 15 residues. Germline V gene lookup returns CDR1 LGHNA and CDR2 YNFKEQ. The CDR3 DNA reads TGTGCCAGCAGCCAAGCCCCGCCTGGGGGGACCGAGCAGTACTTC. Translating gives CASSQAPPGGTEQYF.

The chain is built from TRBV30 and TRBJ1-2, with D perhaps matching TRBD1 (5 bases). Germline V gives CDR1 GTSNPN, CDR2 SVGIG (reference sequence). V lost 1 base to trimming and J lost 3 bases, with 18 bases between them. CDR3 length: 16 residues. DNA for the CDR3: TGTGCCTGGAGTGATCCGGGACGGACTAAACACTATGGCTACACCTTC. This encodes CAWSDPGRTKHYGYTF.

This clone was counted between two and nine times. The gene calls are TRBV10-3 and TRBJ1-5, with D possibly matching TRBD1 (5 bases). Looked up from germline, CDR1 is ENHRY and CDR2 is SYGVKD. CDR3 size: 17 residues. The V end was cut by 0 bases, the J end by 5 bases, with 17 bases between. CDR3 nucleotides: TGTGCCATCAGTGAGTCGGGGGTAGGGGCCATGGATCAGCCCCAGCATTTT. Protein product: CAISESGVGAMDQPQHF.

Written as DNA, the CDR3 is TGTGCCAGCACCTCTAGCGGGTGGAAGGAGACCCAGTACTTC. It specifies CASTSSGWKETQYF. The V and J genes are TRBV7-2 and TRBJ2-5; 8 bases are shared with TRBD2. This CDR3 region has 14 residues. Germline V gene sequence: CDR1 SGHTA, CDR2 FQGNSA. V lost 7 bases and J lost 5; bases outside the gene matches: 9.

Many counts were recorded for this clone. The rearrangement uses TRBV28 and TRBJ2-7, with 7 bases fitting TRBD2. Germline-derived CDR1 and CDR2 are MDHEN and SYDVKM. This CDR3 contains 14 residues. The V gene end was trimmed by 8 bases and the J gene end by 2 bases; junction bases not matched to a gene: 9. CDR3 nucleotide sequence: TGTGCCAGCCAGATTCCTAGCGGAGCCTACGAGCAGTACTTC. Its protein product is CASQIPSGAYEQYF.

For the CDR3, the DNA is TGTGCCAGCAGTCTCGGGACCGCTAACACTGAAGCTTTCTTT. Its translation is CASSLGTANTEAFF. The rearrangement links TRBV28 to TRBJ1-1, with a tentative D call TRBD1 (5 bases). This CDR3 is 14 amino acids long. Germline V gene lookup returns CDR1 MDHEN and CDR2 SYDVKM. V was pared by 5 bases and J by 2 bases, with 12 bases between.

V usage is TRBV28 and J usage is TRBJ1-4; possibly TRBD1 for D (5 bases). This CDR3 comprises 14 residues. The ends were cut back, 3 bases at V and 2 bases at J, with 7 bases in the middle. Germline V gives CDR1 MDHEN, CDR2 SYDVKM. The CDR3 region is CASSLEGTNEKLFF. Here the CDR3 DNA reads TGTGCCAGCAGTTTGGAGGGGACTAATGAAAAACTGTTTTTT.

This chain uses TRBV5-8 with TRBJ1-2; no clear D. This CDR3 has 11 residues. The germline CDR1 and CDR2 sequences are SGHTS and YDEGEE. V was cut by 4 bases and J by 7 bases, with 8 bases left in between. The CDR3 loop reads CASSRLSGYTF. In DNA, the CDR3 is TGTGCCAGCAGCCGATTGAGTGGCTACACCTTC.

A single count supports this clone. CDR3 region: CASSRGTGGAGNEKLFF. For the CDR3, the DNA is TGTGCCAGCAGCCGAGGGACAGGGGGCGCGGGTAATGAAAAACTGTTTTTT. This chain joins TRBV5-4 and TRBJ1-4; 12 bases line up with TRBD1. V shed 4 bases and J 4 bases; nucleotides not matched to a gene: 8. CDR1 and CDR2 from the germline V gene are SGHNT and YYREEE (reference sequence). This CDR3 spans 17 amino acids.

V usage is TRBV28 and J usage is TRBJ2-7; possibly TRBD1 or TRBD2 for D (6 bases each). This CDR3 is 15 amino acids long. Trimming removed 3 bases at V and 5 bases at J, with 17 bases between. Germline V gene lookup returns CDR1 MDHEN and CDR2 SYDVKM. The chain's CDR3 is CASSFLGGWGNEQYF. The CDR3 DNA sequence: TGTGCCAGCAGTTTTTTGGGGGGCTGGGGCAACGAGCAGTACTTC.

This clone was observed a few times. The CDR3 nucleotides read TGCGCCAGCAGCCAAGGGACATACTTCTACAATGAGCAGTTCTTC. Amino acids: CASSQGTYFYNEQFF. The V call is TRBV5-1, the J call TRBJ2-1, with D maybe TRBD1 (6 bases). The CDR3 is made up of 15 amino acids. Germline V lookup: CDR1 SGHRS, CDR2 YFSETQ. Trimming pared 4 bases from V and 3 bases from J, leaving 14 bases between.

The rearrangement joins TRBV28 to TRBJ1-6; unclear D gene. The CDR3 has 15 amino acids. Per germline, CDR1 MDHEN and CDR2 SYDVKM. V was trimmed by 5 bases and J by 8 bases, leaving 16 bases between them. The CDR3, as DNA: TGTGCCAGCAGTGCACCTAGGGTGGGATATTCACCCCTCCACTTT. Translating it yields CASSAPRVGYSPLHF.

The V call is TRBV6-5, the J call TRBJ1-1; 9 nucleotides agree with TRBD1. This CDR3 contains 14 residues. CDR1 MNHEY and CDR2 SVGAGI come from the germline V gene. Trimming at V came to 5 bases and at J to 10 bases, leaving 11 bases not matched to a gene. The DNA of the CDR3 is TGTGCCAGCAGTACCGGGACAGGGATGGTCGGAGCTTTCTTT. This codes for CASSTGTGMVGAFF.

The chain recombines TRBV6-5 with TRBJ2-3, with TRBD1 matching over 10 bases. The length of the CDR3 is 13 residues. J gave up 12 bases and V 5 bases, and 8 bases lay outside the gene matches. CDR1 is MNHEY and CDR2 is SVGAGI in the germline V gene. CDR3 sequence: CASSLALTGGQYF. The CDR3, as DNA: TGTGCCAGCAGTCTAGCCTTGACAGGGGGCCAGTATTTT.